A selection of T cell receptor beta chains follows, all from one sample in a study of blood T cells in healthy people across ages. TCRdb ran MiXCR on the 5' RACE reads and lists one entry per CDR3 protein. The data show around 800,000 distinct CDR3 sequences, 62% seen once. Material: blood. These receptors were collected from a man between 25 and 39 years old in good health. CDR3s include the opening cysteine and the closing phenylalanine or tryptophan.

CDR3	V	J
CASRTDRGLLQETQYF	TRBV28	TRBJ2-5
CASSSGGYSYEQYF	TRBV7-2	TRBJ2-7
CATSITGGSDEQYF	TRBV15	-
CASSPGLGQETQYF	TRBV6-5	TRBJ2-5
CACRSWGGINTEAFF	TRBV6-2/TRBV6-3	TRBJ1-1
CASSWTSGNNEQFF	TRBV7-3	TRBJ2-1
CAWSASGPYEQYF	TRBV30	TRBJ2-7
CASSHPGQGISPPHF	TRBV2	TRBJ1-6
CSGGESYEQYF	TRBV29-1	TRBJ2-7
CASSQETTRTKAFF	TRBV4-3	TRBJ1-1
CSAEKPGYNEQFF	TRBV20-1	TRBJ2-1
CASSSGGPYYEQYF	TRBV7-9	TRBJ2-7
CASSSPGLAGGLQETQYF	TRBV4-2	TRBJ2-5
CASSSGTLDIPYEQYF	TRBV7-2	-
CASSRPGRAGYEQYF	TRBV28	TRBJ2-7
CASSPDTSGGPRSTDTQYF	TRBV4-2	TRBJ2-3
CSARDARERGGLDTQYF	TRBV20-1	TRBJ2-3
CASSLQGVNLYTGELFF	TRBV27	TRBJ2-2
CASSLIGTSPYEQYF	TRBV9	-
CASSGGLAGAYEQYF	TRBV12-3/TRBV12-4	TRBJ2-7
CASSPTGVEEQYF	TRBV6-5	TRBJ2-7
CAQGRSGMMEQYF	TRBV2	TRBJ2-5
CASSQRWDTEAFF	TRBV9	TRBJ1-1
CASSPGLGQSYEQYF	TRBV7-2	-
CASSVWGSEQYF	TRBV27	-
CASSLFGASEQYF	TRBV27	-
CSARPSGGEGSYEQYF	TRBV20-1	TRBJ2-7
CASSQDPQGGNNEQFF	TRBV4-3	TRBJ2-1
CASSVSGNTEAFF	TRBV27	TRBJ1-1
CATSDLRHNYNEQFF	TRBV24-1	TRBJ2-1
CASSPPLAGGLWTSTDTQYF	TRBV3-1	TRBJ2-3
CASSPDRLYDGQYF	TRBV28	TRBJ2-4
CARATARYTQYF	TRBV30	TRBJ2-3
CASMGDTEAFF	TRBV28	TRBJ1-1
CASSYAGAGKNEQFF	TRBV6-5	TRBJ2-1
CASSLAAWGLKGTQYF	TRBV28	TRBJ2-5
CAGSPWTGDGYTF	TRBV27	TRBJ1-2
CAISERFDTEAFF	TRBV10-3	TRBJ1-1
CASSAWTRSRDTQYF	TRBV7-9	TRBJ2-3
CASSQDFGLTAETQYF	TRBV14	TRBJ2-5
CAISESMGLASGANVLTF	TRBV10-3	TRBJ2-6
CASTPFGTSDQETQYF	TRBV6-5	TRBJ2-5